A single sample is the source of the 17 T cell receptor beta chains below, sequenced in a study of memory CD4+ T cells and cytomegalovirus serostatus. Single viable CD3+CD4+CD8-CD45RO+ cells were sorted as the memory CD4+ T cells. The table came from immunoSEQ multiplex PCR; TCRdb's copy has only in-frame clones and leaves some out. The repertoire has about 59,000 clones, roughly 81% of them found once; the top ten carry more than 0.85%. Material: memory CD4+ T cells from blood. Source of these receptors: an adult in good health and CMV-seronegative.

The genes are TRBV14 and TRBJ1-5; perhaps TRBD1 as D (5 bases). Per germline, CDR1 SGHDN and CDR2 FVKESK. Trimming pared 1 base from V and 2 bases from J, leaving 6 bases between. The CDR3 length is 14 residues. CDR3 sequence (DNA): TGTGCCAGCAGCCAAGGGGGGGGCAATCAGCCCCAGCATTTT. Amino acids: CASSQGGGNQPQHF.

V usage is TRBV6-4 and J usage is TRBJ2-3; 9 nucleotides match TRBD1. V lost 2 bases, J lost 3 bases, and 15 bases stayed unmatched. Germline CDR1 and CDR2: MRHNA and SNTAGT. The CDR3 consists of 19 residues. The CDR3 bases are TGTGCCAGCAGTGACCTGGTTCCCTCCGGGACAGGGAAGACAGATACGCAGTATTTT. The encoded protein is CASSDLVPSGTGKTDTQYF.

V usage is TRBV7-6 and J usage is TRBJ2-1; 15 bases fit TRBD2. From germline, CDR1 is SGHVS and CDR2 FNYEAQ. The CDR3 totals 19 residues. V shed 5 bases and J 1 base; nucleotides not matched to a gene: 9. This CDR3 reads CASSEGTSGRMRSYNEQFF. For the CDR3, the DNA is TGTGCCAGCAGCGAGGGGACTAGCGGGAGGATGAGGTCCTACAATGAGCAGTTCTTC.

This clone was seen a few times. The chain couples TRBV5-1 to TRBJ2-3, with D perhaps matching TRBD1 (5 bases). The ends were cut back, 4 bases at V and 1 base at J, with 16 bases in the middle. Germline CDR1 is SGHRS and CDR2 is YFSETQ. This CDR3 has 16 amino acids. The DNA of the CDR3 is TGCGCCAGCAGCCCGCCCGTTGCCAGGGGCACAGATACGCAGTATTTT. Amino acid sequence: CASSPPVARGTDTQYF.

Here the CDR3 DNA reads TGTGCCAGCAGCGTAACAGGGGGGAACACTGAAGCTTTCTTT. Protein sequence: CASSVTGGNTEAFF. The chain employs TRBV9 and TRBJ1-1; 8 nucleotides agree with TRBD1. Germline CDR1 is SGDLS and CDR2 is YYNGEE. J gave up 1 base and V 1 base, and 0 bases lay outside the gene matches. CDR3 length: 14 amino acids.

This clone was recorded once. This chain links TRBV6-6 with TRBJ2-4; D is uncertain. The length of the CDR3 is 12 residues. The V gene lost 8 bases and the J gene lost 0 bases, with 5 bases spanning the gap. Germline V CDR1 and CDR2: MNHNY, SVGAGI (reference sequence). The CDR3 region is CASRAAKNIQYF. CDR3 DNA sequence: TGTGCCAGCCGGGCAGCCAAAAACATTCAGTACTTC.

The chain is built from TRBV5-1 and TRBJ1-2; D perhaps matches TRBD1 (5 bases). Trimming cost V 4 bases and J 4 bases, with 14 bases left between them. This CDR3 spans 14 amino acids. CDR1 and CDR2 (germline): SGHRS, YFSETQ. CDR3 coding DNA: TGCGCCAGCAGCGATGGACACCTTGGCTATGGCTACACCTTC. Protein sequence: CASSDGHLGYGYTF.

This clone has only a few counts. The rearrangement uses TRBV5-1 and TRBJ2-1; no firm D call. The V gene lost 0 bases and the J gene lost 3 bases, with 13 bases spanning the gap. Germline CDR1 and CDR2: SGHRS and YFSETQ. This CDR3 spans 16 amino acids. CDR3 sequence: CASSLGFGALYNEQFF. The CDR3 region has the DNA TGCGCCAGCAGCTTGGGATTCGGAGCCCTCTACAATGAGCAGTTCTTC.

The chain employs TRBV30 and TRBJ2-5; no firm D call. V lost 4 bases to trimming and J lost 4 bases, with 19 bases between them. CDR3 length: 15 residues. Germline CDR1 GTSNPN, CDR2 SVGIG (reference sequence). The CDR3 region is CAWTPLIQKGETQYF. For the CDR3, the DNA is TGTGCCTGGACCCCCCTGATCCAAAAAGGAGAGACCCAGTACTTC.

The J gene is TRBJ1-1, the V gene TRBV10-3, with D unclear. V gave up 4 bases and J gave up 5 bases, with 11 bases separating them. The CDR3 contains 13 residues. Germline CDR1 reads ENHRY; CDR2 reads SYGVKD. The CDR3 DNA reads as TGTGCCATCAGTGGATCGAGGGAAACTGAAGCTTTCTTT. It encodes CAISGSRETEAFF.

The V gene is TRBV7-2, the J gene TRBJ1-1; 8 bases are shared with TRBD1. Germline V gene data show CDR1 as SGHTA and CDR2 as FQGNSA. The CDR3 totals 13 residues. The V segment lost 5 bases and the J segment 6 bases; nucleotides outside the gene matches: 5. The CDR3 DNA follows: TGTGCCAGCAGCGTCGGGACAGGAGCTGAAGCTTTCTTT. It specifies CASSVGTGAEAFF.

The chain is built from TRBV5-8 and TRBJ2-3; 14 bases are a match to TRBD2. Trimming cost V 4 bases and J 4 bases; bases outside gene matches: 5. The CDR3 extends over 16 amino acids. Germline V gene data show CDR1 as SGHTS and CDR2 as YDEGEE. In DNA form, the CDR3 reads TGTGCCAGCAGCCTGGGGACTAGCGGGAGATCAGATACGCAGTATTTT. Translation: CASSLGTSGRSDTQYF.

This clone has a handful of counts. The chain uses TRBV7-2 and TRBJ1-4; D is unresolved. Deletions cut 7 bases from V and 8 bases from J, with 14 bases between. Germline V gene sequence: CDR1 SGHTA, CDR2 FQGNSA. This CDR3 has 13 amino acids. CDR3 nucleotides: TGTGCCAGCACCACGGGGTTTGGAGAAAAACTGTTTTTT. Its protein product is CASTTGFGEKLFF.

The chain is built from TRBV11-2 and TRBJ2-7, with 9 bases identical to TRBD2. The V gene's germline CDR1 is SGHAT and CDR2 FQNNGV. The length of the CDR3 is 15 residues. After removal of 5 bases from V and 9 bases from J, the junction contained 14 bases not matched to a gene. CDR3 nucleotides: TGTGCCAGCAGCACCACTAGCGGGTCTCCGGAGGGGCAGTACTTC. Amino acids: CASSTTSGSPEGQYF. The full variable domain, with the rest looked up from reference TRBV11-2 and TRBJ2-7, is EAGVAQSPRYKIIEKRQSVAFWCNPISGHATLYWYQQILGQGPKLLIQFQNNGVVDDSQLPKDRFSAERLKGVDSTLKIQPAKLEDSAVYLCASSTTSGSPEGQYFGPGTRLTVT.

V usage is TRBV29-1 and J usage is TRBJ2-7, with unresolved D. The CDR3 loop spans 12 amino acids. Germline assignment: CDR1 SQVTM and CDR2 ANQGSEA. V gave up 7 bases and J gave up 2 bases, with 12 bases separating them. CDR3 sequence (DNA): TGCAGCGCTGGGGAAGGGACCTACGAGCAGTACTTC. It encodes CSAGEGTYEQYF.

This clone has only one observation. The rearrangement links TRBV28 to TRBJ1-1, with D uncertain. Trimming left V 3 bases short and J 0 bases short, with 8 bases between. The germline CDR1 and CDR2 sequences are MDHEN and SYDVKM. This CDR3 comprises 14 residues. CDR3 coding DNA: TGTGCCAGCAGTTTTCAGCAAATGAACACTGAAGCTTTCTTT. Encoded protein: CASSFQQMNTEAFF.

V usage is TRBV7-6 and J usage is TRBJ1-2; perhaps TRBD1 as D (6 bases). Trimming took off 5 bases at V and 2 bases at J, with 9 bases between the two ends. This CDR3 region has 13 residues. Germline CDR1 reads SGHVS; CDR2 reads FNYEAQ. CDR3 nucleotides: TGTGCCAGCAGCCCACAGGGAAACTATGGCTACACCTTC. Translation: CASSPQGNYGYTF.